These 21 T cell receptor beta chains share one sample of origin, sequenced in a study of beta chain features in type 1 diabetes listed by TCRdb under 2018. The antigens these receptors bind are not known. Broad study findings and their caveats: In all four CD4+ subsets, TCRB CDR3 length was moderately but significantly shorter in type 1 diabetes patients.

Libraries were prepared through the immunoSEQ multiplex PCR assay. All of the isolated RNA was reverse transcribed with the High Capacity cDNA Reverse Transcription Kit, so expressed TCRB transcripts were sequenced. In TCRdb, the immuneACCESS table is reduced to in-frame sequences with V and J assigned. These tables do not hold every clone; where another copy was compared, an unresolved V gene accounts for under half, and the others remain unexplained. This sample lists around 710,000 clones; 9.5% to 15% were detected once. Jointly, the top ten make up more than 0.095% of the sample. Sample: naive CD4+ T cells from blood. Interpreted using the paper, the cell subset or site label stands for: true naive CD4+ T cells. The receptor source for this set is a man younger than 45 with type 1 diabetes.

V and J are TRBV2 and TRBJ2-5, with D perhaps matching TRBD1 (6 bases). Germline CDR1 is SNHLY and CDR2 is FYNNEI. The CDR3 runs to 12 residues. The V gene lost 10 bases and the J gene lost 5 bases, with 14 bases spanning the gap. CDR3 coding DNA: TGTGCCACAATACAGGGTGAGGAGACCCAGTACTTC. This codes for CATIQGEETQYF. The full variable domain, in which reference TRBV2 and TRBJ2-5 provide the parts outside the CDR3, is EPEVTQTPSHQVTQMGQEVILRCVPISNHLYFYWYRQILGQKVEFLVSFYNNEISEKSEIFDDQFSVERPDGSNFTLKIRSTKLEDSAMYFCATIQGEETQYFGPGTRLLVL.

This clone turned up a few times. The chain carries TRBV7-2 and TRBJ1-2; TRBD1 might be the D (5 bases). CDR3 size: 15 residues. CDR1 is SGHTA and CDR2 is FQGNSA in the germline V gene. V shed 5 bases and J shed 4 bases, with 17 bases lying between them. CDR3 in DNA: TGTGCCAGCAGCCCCGGGGACTTCCTCCTCTATGGCTACACCTTC. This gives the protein CASSPGDFLLYGYTF.

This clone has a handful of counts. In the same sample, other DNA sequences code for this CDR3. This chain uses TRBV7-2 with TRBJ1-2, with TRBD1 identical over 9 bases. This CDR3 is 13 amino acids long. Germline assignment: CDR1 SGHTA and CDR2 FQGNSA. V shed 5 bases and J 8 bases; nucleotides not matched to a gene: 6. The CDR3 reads CASSLGQGRGYTF. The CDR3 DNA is TGTGCCAGCAGCCTGGGACAGGGAAGGGGCTACACCTTC.

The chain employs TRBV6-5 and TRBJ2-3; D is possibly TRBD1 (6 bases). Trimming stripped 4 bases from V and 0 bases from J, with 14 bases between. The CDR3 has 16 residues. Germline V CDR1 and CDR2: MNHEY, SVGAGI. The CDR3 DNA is TGTGCCAGCAGTTTGGGACACCAGACTAGCACAGATACGCAGTATTTT. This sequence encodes CASSLGHQTSTDTQYF.

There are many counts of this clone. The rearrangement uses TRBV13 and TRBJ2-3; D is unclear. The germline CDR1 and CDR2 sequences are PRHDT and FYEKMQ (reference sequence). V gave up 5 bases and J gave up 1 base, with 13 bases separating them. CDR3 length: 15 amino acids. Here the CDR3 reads CASSRSGFGTDTQYF. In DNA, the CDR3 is TGTGCCAGCAGCAGATCAGGCTTCGGCACAGATACGCAGTATTTT.

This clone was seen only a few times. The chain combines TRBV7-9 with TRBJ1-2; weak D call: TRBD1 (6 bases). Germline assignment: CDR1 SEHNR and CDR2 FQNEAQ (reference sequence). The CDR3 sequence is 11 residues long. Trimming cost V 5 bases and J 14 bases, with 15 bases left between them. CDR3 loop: CASSEGQNPTF. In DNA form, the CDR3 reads TGTGCCAGCAGCGAAGGACAGAATCCTACCTTC.

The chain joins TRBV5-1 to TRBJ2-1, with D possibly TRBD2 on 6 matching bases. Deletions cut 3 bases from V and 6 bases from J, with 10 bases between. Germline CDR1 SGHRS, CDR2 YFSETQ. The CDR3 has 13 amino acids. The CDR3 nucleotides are TGCGCCAGCAGCTCCTCGGGGGTCAATGAGCAGTTCTTC. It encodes CASSSSGVNEQFF.

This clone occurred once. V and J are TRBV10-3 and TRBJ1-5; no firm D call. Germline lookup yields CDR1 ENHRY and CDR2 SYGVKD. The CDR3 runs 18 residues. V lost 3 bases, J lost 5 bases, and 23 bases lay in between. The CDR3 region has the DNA TGTGCCATCAGTGAAGGTGGGGTGAGCAACTCAGGAGATCAGCCCCAGCATTTT. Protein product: CAISEGGVSNSGDQPQHF.

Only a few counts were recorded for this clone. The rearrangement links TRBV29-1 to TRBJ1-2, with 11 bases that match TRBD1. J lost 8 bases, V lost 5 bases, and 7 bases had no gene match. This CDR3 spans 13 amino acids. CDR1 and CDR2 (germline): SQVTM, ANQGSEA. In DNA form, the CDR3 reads TGCAGCGTTCCGGGACAGGGGGATTACGGCTACACCTTC. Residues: CSVPGQGDYGYTF.

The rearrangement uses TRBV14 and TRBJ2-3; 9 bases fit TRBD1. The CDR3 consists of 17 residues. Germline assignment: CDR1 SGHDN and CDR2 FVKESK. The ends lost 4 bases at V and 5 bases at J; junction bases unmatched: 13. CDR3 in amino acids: CASSRISRTGARDTQYF. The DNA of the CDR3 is TGTGCCAGCAGCCGCATCTCCAGGACAGGGGCGAGAGATACGCAGTATTTT.

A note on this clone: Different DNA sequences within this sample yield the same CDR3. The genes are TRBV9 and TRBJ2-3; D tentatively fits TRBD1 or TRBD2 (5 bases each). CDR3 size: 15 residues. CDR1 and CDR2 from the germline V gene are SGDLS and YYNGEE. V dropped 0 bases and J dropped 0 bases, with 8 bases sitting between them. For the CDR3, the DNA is TGTGCCAGCAGCGTAGATGAGGGGAGCACAGATACGCAGTATTTT. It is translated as CASSVDEGSTDTQYF.

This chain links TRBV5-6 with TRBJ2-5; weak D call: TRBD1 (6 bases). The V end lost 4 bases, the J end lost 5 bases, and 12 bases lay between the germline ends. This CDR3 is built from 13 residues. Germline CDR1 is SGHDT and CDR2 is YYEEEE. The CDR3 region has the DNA TGTGCCAGCAGCCTACAGGGTTTGGAGACCCAGTACTTC. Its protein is CASSLQGLETQYF.

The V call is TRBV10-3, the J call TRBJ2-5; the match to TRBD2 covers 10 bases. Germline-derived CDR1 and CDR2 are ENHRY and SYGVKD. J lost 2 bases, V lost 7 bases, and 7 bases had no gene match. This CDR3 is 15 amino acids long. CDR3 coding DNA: TGTGCCATCAAGGCTAGCGGGGGAGATCAAGAGACCCAGTACTTC. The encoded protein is CAIKASGGDQETQYF.

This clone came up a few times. The CDR3 nucleotides read TGTGCCAGCAGTCTCGAGACAGGCGCTGGAAACACCATATATTTT. Its protein product is CASSLETGAGNTIYF. This chain uses TRBV2 with TRBJ1-3; perhaps TRBD1 as D (6 bases). There are 15 residues in the CDR3. V lost 5 bases and J 2 bases, leaving 13 bases between the germline ends. CDR1 is SNHLY, CDR2 FYNNEI, per germline.

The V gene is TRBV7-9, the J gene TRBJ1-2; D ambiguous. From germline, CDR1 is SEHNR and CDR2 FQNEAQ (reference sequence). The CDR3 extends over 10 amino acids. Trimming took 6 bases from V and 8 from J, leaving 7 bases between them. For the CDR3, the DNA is TGTGCCAGCAGTCAGTCGGGCTACACCTTC. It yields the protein CASSQSGYTF.

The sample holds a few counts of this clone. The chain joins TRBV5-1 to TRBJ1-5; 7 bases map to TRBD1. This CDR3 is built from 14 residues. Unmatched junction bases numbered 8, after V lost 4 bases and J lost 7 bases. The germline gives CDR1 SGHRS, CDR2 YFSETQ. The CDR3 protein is CASSETGDEQPQHF. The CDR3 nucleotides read TGCGCCAGCAGCGAAACAGGGGACGAGCAGCCCCAGCATTTT. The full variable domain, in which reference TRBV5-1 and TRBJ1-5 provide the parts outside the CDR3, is KAGVTQTPRYLIKTRGQQVTLSCSPISGHRSVSWYQQTPGQGLQFLFEYFSETQRNKGNFPGRFSGRQFSNSRSEMNVSTLELGDSALYLCASSETGDEQPQHFGDGTRLSIL.

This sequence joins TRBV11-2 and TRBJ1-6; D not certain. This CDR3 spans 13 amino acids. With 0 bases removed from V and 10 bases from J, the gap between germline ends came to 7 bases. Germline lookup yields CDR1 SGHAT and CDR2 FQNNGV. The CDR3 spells CASSLESGSPLHF. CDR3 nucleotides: TGTGCCAGCAGCTTAGAGAGTGGGTCACCCCTCCACTTT.

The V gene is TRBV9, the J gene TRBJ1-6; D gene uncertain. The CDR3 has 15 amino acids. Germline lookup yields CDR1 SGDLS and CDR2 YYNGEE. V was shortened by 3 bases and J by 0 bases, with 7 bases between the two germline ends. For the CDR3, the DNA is TGTGCCAGCAGCGGTAGAGGCTCCTATAATTCACCCCTCCACTTT. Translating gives CASSGRGSYNSPLHF.

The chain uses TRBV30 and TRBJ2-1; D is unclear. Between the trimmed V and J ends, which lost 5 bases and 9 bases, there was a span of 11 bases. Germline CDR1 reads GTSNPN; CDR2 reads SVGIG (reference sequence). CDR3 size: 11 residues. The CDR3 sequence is CAWGPFREQFF. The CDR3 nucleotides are TGTGCCTGGGGACCGTTTCGTGAGCAGTTCTTC.

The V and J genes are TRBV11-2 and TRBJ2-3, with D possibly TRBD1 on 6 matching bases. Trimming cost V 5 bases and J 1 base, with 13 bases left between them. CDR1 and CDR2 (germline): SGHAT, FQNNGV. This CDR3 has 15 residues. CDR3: CASSPSRGGTDTQYF. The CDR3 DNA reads TGTGCCAGCAGCCCCAGCAGGGGTGGCACAGATACGCAGTATTTT.

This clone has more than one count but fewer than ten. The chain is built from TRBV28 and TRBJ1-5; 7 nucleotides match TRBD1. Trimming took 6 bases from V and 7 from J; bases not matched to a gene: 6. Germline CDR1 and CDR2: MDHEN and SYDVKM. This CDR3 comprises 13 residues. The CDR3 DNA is TGTGCCAGCAGATCAGGGGGGGAACAGCCCCAGCATTTT. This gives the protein CASRSGGEQPQHF.